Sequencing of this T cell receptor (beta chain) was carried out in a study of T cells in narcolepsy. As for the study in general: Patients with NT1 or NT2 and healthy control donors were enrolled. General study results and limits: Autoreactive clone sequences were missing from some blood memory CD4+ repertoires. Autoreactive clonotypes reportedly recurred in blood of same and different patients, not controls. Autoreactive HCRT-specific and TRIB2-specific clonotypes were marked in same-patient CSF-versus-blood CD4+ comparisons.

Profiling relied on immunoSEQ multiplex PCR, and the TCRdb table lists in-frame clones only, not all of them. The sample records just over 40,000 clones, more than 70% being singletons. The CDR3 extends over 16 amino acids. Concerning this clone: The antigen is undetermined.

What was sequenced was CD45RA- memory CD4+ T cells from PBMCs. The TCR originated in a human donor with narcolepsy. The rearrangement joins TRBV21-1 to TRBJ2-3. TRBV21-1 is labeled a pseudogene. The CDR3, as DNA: TGTGCCAGCAGCGTGGAGGGGACACCAGGCACAGATACGCAGTATTTT. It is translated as CASSVEGTPGTDTQYF.